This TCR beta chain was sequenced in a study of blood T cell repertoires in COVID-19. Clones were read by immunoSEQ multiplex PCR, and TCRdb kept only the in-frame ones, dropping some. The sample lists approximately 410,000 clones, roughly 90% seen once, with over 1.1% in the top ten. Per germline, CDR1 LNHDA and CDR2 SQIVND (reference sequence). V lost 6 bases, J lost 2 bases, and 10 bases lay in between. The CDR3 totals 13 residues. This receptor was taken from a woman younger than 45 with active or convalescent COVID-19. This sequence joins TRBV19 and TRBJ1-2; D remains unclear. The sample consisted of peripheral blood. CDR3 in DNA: TGTGCCAGTAGCCCTGCGGAGAACTATGGCTACACCTTC. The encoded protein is CASSPAENYGYTF.